Listed below are T cell receptor beta chains from one sample, sequenced in a study of T cells in Graves' hyperthyroidism and ophthalmopathy. TCRdb redid the calling of the multiplex PCR reads with MiXCR, one entry per CDR3 protein. The data show around 250,000 distinct CDR3 sequences, 14% to 15% seen once. The sequenced material came from blood. These receptors originate from a woman aged 40 to 50 with Graves' hyperthyroidism that later progressed to Graves' ophthalmopathy. Each CDR3 is given with its conserved first and last residue. D genes are given only for firm matches. Only part of the rows carry a size: once, few, many, or a class if the clone is expanded.

>many|NA|TRBV14|18|TRBJ2-6
CASSPLGKWVSGANVLTF
TGTGCCAGCAGCCCCTTAGGGAAATGGGTTTCTGGGGCCAACGTCCTGACTTTC
>NA|NA|TRBV7-3|14|TRBJ2-5
CASSLTPQQETQYF
TGTGCCAGCAGCTTAACCCCACAGCAAGAGACCCAGTACTTC
>NA|NA|TRBV5-1|14|TRBJ2-1
CASSLGFGKGEQFF
TGCGCCAGCAGCTTGGGATTCGGGAAAGGTGAGCAGTTCTTC
>many|NA|TRBV19|15|TRBJ2-2
CASRTGPSNTGELFF
TGTGCCAGTAGGACAGGACCCTCGAACACCGGGGAGCTGTTTTTT
>NA|TRBD1|TRBV20-1|14|TRBJ2-7
CSARRVGQGYEQYF
TGCAGTGCTAGGAGGGTTGGACAGGGCTACGAGCAGTACTTC
>NA|TRBD2|TRBV30|15|TRBJ2-5
CAWSALAGDAVTQYF
TGTGCCTGGAGTGCCCTAGCGGGAGATGCGGTGACCCAGTACTTC
>NA|NA|TRBV7-9|13|TRBJ1-5
CASSLTPDQPQHF
TGTGCCAGCAGCCTGACACCGGATCAGCCCCAGCATTTT
>many|TRBD1|TRBV30|15|TRBJ2-7
CAWSSRDRPTYEQYF
TGTGCCTGGAGTTCCCGGGACAGGCCGACCTACGAGCAGTACTTC
>many|NA|TRBV20-1|15|TRBJ2-7
CSARDPGTAGYEQYF
TGCAGTGCTAGAGATCCCGGGACGGCCGGCTACGAGCAGTACTTC
>many|NA|TRBV11-2|15|TRBJ2-1
CASSLGLSHYNEQFF
TGTGCCAGCAGCTTAGGTCTCTCTCACTACAATGAGCAGTTCTTC
>NA|TRBD2|TRBV7-2|18|TRBJ2-1
CASSLPGLAGVTYNEQFF
TGTGCCAGCAGTTTACCGGGACTAGCGGGAGTCACCTACAATGAGCAGTTCTTC
>many|NA|TRBV4-2|11|TRBJ2-3
CASRREDTQYF
TGTGCCAGCCGCCGCGAGGATACGCAGTATTTT
>many|NA|TRBV27|15|TRBJ2-7
CASSLRVEGNYEQYF
TGTGCCAGCAGTTTAAGGGTGGAGGGGAACTACGAGCAGTACTTC
>many|NA|TRBV28|14|TRBJ1-4
CASSLVQGYEKLFF
TGTGCCAGCAGTTTGGTTCAGGGATATGAAAAACTGTTTTTT
>many|NA|TRBV20-1|12|TRBJ1-5
CSARSGNQPQHF
TGCAGTGCTAGGAGCGGGAATCAGCCCCAGCATTTT
>many|TRBD1|TRBV11-2|13|TRBJ2-7
CASSTGQGQDSYF
TGTGCCAGCAGCACCGGACAGGGCCAGGATTCGTACTTC
>many|NA|TRBV5-1|15|TRBJ2-1
CASSLAQTAYNEQFF
TGCGCCAGCAGCTTGGCCCAGACGGCCTACAATGAGCAGTTCTTC
>many|NA|TRBV29-1|12|TRBJ2-2
CSVARRNGELFF
TGCAGCGTTGCGAGAAGGAACGGGGAGCTGTTTTTT
>once|NA|TRBV19|16|TRBJ2-3
CASSIGERTSTDTQYF
TGTGCCAGTAGTATAGGGGAGCGTACTAGCACAGATACGCAGTATTTT
>many|TRBD1|TRBV7-8|16|TRBJ2-1
CASSHRQGLYGNEQFF
TGTGCCAGCAGCCATCGACAGGGGCTTTATGGGAATGAGCAGTTCTTC
>many|NA|TRBV4-1|18|TRBJ1-1
CASSQGREVYGRSTEAFF
TGCGCCAGCAGCCAAGGACGAGAAGTTTATGGGCGGAGCACTGAAGCTTTCTTT
>many|NA|TRBV5-1|17|TRBJ2-3
CASSPISISDYTDTQYF
TGCGCCAGCAGCCCAATATCCATTAGCGACTACACAGATACGCAGTATTTT
>NA|TRBD2|TRBV5-1|18|TRBJ2-6
CASSTGLARLSGANVLTF
TGCGCCAGCAGCACAGGACTAGCGAGACTCTCTGGGGCCAACGTCCTGACTTTC
>many|NA|TRBV10-3|15|TRBJ2-6
CAISTGRSGANVLTF
TGTGCCATCAGCACAGGGCGCTCTGGGGCCAACGTCCTGACTTTC
>many|TRBD2|TRBV10-3|13|TRBJ2-1
CAIGTSGHNEQFF
TGTGCCATCGGGACTAGCGGACACAATGAGCAGTTCTTC
>once|NA|TRBV27|12|TRBJ1-6
CASSLNASPLHF
TGTGCCAGCTCTCTGAACGCTTCACCCCTCCACTTT
>many|NA|TRBV3-1|14|TRBJ2-7
CASSQDGGPYEQYF
TGTGCCAGCAGCCAAGATGGTGGACCTTACGAGCAGTACTTC
>many|NA|TRBV28|16|TRBJ2-1
CASSFTGLSSYNEQFF
TGTGCCAGCAGTTTCACGGGATTGAGCTCCTACAATGAGCAGTTCTTC
>many|NA|TRBV15|14|TRBJ1-3
CATSPWGSGNTIYF
TGTGCCACCAGCCCTTGGGGCTCTGGAAACACCATATATTTT
>many|NA|TRBV6-2/TRBV6-3|14|TRBJ2-1
CASRPEGGGNEQFF
TGTGCCAGCAGACCGGAGGGGGGCGGGAATGAGCAGTTCTTC
>NA|TRBD2|TRBV11-2|18|TRBJ2-1
CASSLEALIAGGSNEQFF
TGTGCCAGCAGCTTAGAGGCCCTCATAGCGGGAGGATCAAATGAGCAGTTCTTC
>many|TRBD2|TRBV27|15|TRBJ2-1
CASSLRGLAGNEQFF
TGTGCCAGCAGCCTCCGTGGACTAGCGGGTAATGAGCAGTTCTTC
>many|TRBD2|TRBV25-1|15|TRBJ2-5
CASSESVAGGETQYF
TGTGCCAGCAGTGAATCTGTAGCGGGGGGAGAGACCCAGTACTTC
>many|TRBD1|TRBV7-9|15|TRBJ1-2
CASSTDRAQNYGYTF
TGTGCCAGCAGCACAGACAGGGCGCAGAACTATGGCTACACCTTC
>many|NA|TRBV5-5|15|TRBJ1-1
CASSLANGLGTEAFF
TGTGCCAGCAGCTTGGCCAATGGGTTAGGCACTGAAGCTTTCTTT
>NA|NA|TRBV11-2|13|TRBJ1-1
CASSTGLNTEAFF
TGTGCCAGCAGCACAGGACTGAACACTGAAGCTTTCTTT
>NA|TRBD2|TRBV7-9|16|TRBJ2-5
CASSLGSSGRGETQYF
TGTGCCAGCAGCTTAGGTTCTAGCGGGAGGGGAGAAACCCAGTACTTC
>many|NA|TRBV11-2|15|TRBJ2-5
CASSLGWPGQETQYF
TGTGCCAGCAGCTTAGGTTGGCCAGGGCAAGAGACCCAGTACTTC
>many|TRBD1|TRBV11-2|15|TRBJ2-5
CASSPLRTGQETQYF
TGTGCCAGCAGCCCACTACGGACAGGGCAAGAGACCCAGTACTTC
>many|NA|TRBV14|13|TRBJ2-7
CASSQVPVYEQYF
TGTGCCAGCAGCCAAGTGCCGGTCTACGAGCAGTACTTC
>NA|NA|TRBV28|15|TRBJ1-5
CASSTAGTAVQPQHF
TGTGCCAGCAGTACCGCCGGGACCGCGGTTCAGCCCCAGCATTTT
>many|NA|TRBV19|15|TRBJ2-1
CASSMLPSAYNEQFF
TGTGCCAGTAGTATGTTGCCTAGCGCCTACAATGAGCAGTTCTTC
>many|TRBD2|TRBV5-1|17|TRBJ2-5
CASSLVTGGRNMETQYF
TGCGCCAGCAGCTTGGTTACCGGCGGGAGGAATATGGAGACCCAGTACTTC
>few|TRBD1|TRBV20-1|19|TRBJ1-4
CSATPLRDRELPTNEKLSF
TGCAGTGCCACTCCCCTCCGAGACAGGGAGCTACCAACTAATGAAAAACTGTCTTTT
>many|NA|TRBV5-1|13|TRBJ2-1
CASNLGPGHEQFF
TGCGCCAGCAACTTGGGGCCAGGCCATGAGCAGTTCTTC
>few|TRBD2|TRBV6-1|14|TRBJ2-5
CASSDWTSRETQYF
TGTGCCAGCAGCGATTGGACTAGTCGGGAGACCCAGTACTTC
>NA|NA|TRBV18|13|TRBJ1-2
CASSEGRDYGYTF
TGTGCCAGCTCAGAAGGCAGGGACTATGGCTACACCTTC
>many|TRBD2|TRBV4-2|17|TRBJ2-5
CASSQASGRRVQETQYF
TGTGCCAGCAGCCAAGCTAGCGGGAGACGTGTACAAGAGACCCAGTACTTC
>few|TRBD1|TRBV5-6|16|TRBJ2-3
CASSRDRGLMTDTQYF
TGTGCCAGCAGCCGGGACAGGGGGCTAATGACAGATACGCAGTATTTT